Sequencing of this TCR beta chain was carried out in a study of T cells after yellow fever vaccination. Study-wide results and limits: Weaker, the secondary response had a peak occurring faster, on day 5 versus 15. High-abundance clonotypes from the bulk population could contaminate FACS-sorted repertoires. Most primary-vaccination clones reappeared after the booster (about 95% CD4, about 88% CD8).

In the case of this clonotype: As yet, its antigen is unknown.

CDR3 size: 11 residues. CDR1 is DFQATT, CDR2 SNEGSKA, per germline (reference sequence). V lost 5 bases, J lost 6 bases, and 10 bases lay in between. A process of 5'RACE template switching, which added a universal primer site and UMIs, was used to make TCR cDNA. TCRdb reprocessed the 5' RACE reads with MiXCR, giving one entry per CDR3 protein. The table records 500,000 to 650,000 distinct CDR3 sequences, about a sixth of them present only once. The sequencing here drew on PBMCs, taken about 5 days after the first yellow fever vaccination. The chain employs TRBV20-1 and TRBJ1-2, with D perhaps matching TRBD1 (5 bases). The clonotype originates from a man aged 18 to 29 who received the YFV17D yellow fever vaccine. For the CDR3, the DNA is TGCAGTGCTTTGACAGATGATGGCTACACCTTC. Translating gives CSALTDDGYTF.